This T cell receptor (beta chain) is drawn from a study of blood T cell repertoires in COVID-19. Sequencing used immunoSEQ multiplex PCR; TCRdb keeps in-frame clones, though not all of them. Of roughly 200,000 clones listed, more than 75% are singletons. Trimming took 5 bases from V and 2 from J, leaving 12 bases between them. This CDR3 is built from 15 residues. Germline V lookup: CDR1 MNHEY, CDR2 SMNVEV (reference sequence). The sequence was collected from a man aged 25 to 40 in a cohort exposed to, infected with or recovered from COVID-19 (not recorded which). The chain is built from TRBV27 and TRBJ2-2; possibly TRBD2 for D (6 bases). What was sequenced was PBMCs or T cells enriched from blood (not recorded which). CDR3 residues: CASSKLGGNTGELFF. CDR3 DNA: TGTGCCAGCAGTAAATTGGGGGGAAACACCGGGGAGCTGTTTTTT.